Each of the 18 T cell receptor beta chains below was sequenced from the same sample in a study of blood T cells in healthy people across ages. A second PCR, run for about 7 to 11 cycles, used a sample-barcoded 5' primer plus a J-beta primer mix. TCRdb redid the calling of the 5' RACE reads with MiXCR, one entry per CDR3 protein. The top ten clones hold roughly 26% of a sample with 650,000 to 900,000 distinct CDR3 sequences, approximately 65% of them seen once. Sequences were obtained from blood. The receptors here all came from a man younger than 45 in good health.

The rearrangement uses TRBV5-4 and TRBJ2-7; maybe TRBD1 (6 bases). The CDR3 sequence is 15 residues long. Germline V gene sequence: CDR1 SGHNT, CDR2 YYREEE (reference sequence). V was clipped by 4 bases and J by 5 bases, with 19 bases between them. Written as DNA, the CDR3 is TGTGCCAGCAGCCCGGAAGGGGGAGTCGAGGACGAGCAGTACTTC. This encodes CASSPEGGVEDEQYF.

This chain connects TRBV25-1 to TRBJ2-3; the D gene is possibly TRBD1 (6 bases). The CDR3 has 15 residues. Trimming shortened V by 6 bases and J by 4 bases, and 17 bases separated the two germline ends. Germline V CDR1 and CDR2: MGHDK, SYGVNS. In DNA form, the CDR3 reads TGTGCCAGCAGCTCCTTACAGGACAGCGCAGATACGCAGTATTTT. This codes for CASSSLQDSADTQYF. The variable domain in full, with the rest retrieved from reference TRBV25-1 and TRBJ2-3, is EADIYQTPRYLVIGTGKKITLECSQTMGHDKMYWYQQDPGMELHLIHYSYGVNSTEKGDLSSESTVSRIRTEHFPLTLESARPSHTSQYLCASSSLQDSADTQYFGPGTRLTVL.

V and J are TRBV29-1 and TRBJ1-2; maybe TRBD1 (5 bases). V was shortened by 8 bases and J by 4 bases, with 17 bases between the two germline ends. The CDR3 loop spans 13 amino acids. Per germline, CDR1 SQVTM and CDR2 ANQGSEA. The CDR3: CSSIGDVSYGYTF. Written as DNA, the CDR3 is TGCAGCTCTATCGGGGACGTTAGCTATGGCTACACCTTC.

This chain connects TRBV6-5 to TRBJ2-1; 11 nucleotides match TRBD2. Germline V gene lookup returns CDR1 MNHEY and CDR2 SVGAGI. The CDR3 sequence is 17 residues long. The junction had 9 bases not matched to a gene; V was cut back by 1 base and J by 7 bases. CDR3 sequence reads: CASSYFPFSGGANEQFF. DNA for the CDR3: TGTGCCAGCAGTTACTTCCCTTTTAGCGGGGGGGCTAATGAGCAGTTCTTC.

The genes are TRBV6-4 and TRBJ2-5; 8 nucleotides line up with TRBD1. Germline lookup yields CDR1 MRHNA and CDR2 SNTAGT. The CDR3 loop spans 15 amino acids. V was clipped by 6 bases and J by 2 bases; unmatched bases: 8. The CDR3 loop is CASRRDRPPQETQYF. The CDR3 region has the DNA TGTGCCAGCAGGAGGGACAGGCCCCCTCAAGAGACCCAGTACTTC.

Ten or more counts support this clonotype. J is TRBJ1-5 and V is TRBV12-3 or TRBV12-4; D is ambiguous. The length of the CDR3 is 13 residues. V dropped 6 bases and J dropped 1 base, with 7 bases sitting between them. CDR3 loop: CASSLNSNQPQHF. The DNA of the CDR3 is TGTGCCAGCAGCTTAAACAGCAATCAGCCCCAGCATTTT.

This sequence joins TRBV7-3 and TRBJ1-1; D unclear. CDR1 is SGHTA, CDR2 FQGTGA, per germline. This CDR3 region has 13 residues. Trimming took off 6 bases at V and 0 bases at J, with 8 bases between the two ends. CDR3 coding DNA: TGTGCCAGCAGGAGGCAGGTGAACACTGAAGCTTTCTTT. This codes for CASRRQVNTEAFF.

This rearrangement joins TRBV29-1 to TRBJ2-1, with D maybe TRBD1 (5 bases). CDR3 length: 16 amino acids. The germline gives CDR1 SQVTM, CDR2 ANQGSEA. The V gene lost 5 bases and the J gene lost 3 bases, with 20 bases spanning the gap. This chain's CDR3 is CSVRPTSGFSYNEQFF. In DNA form, the CDR3 reads TGCAGCGTTCGGCCTACCTCAGGGTTTAGCTACAATGAGCAGTTCTTC.

The rearrangement joins TRBV2 to TRBJ1-4, with 8 bases aligning to TRBD1. V lost 8 bases and J lost 4; bases outside the gene matches: 9. CDR1 SNHLY and CDR2 FYNNEI come from the germline V gene. This CDR3 has 15 amino acids. The CDR3 sequence is CASRVTGGRNEKLFF. The CDR3 region has the DNA TGTGCCAGCCGAGTAACAGGGGGGCGTAATGAAAAACTGTTTTTT. The full variable domain, with the rest looked up from reference TRBV2 and TRBJ1-4, is EPEVTQTPSHQVTQMGQEVILRCVPISNHLYFYWYRQILGQKVEFLVSFYNNEISEKSEIFDDQFSVERPDGSNFTLKIRSTKLEDSAMYFCASRVTGGRNEKLFFGSGTQLSVL.

V gene TRBV4-3 combines with J gene TRBJ2-3; D gene uncertain. With 0 bases removed from V and 6 bases from J, the gap between germline ends came to 10 bases. This CDR3 comprises 14 residues. In germline, CDR1 is LGHNA, CDR2 YSLEER. The CDR3 sequence: CASSQDNLGDTQYF. The CDR3 DNA sequence: TGCGCCAGCAGCCAAGATAACTTAGGGGATACGCAGTATTTT.

This clonotype has only a few counts. The V call is TRBV10-3, the J call TRBJ2-7; 7 bases fit TRBD2. Germline-derived CDR1 and CDR2 are ENHRY and SYGVKD. With V trimmed by 2 bases and J by 3 bases, 10 bases remained unmatched. This CDR3 is 16 amino acids long. CDR3 loop: CAISEPPEGGNYEQYF. The CDR3, as DNA: TGTGCCATCAGTGAGCCCCCGGAGGGAGGGAACTACGAGCAGTACTTC.

The chain joins TRBV25-1 to TRBJ1-1; possibly TRBD1 for D (5 bases). The CDR3 spans 13 residues. Deletions cut 2 bases from V and 4 bases from J, with 8 bases between. Germline CDR1 and CDR2: MGHDK and SYGVNS. The CDR3 DNA sequence: TGTGCCAGCAGTGAAACCGGGGGCACTGAAGCTTTCTTT. Translation: CASSETGGTEAFF. The variable domain in full, with the rest retrieved from reference TRBV25-1 and TRBJ1-1, is EADIYQTPRYLVIGTGKKITLECSQTMGHDKMYWYQQDPGMELHLIHYSYGVNSTEKGDLSSESTVSRIRTEHFPLTLESARPSHTSQYLCASSETGGTEAFFGQGTRLTVV.

The chain links TRBV27 to TRBJ2-5; the match to TRBD2 covers 11 bases. CDR3 length: 15 amino acids. V was pared by 4 bases and J by 1 base, with 2 bases of the junction left unmatched. Germline V CDR1 and CDR2: MNHEY, SMNVEV (reference sequence). CDR3 residues: CASSSGLAVQETQYF. The CDR3, as DNA: TGTGCCAGCAGTTCGGGACTAGCGGTCCAAGAGACCCAGTACTTC.

This clonotype was counted between two and nine times. The chain is built from TRBV4-3 and TRBJ2-4; weak D call: TRBD1 (5 bases). The V end was cut by 6 bases, the J end by 6 bases, with 12 bases between. Per germline, CDR1 LGHNA and CDR2 YSLEER. CDR3 length: 13 amino acids. This chain's CDR3 is CASSRQRGNIQYF. The CDR3 DNA follows: TGCGCCAGCAGTCGACAAAGGGGAAACATTCAGTACTTC.

Concerning this clonotype: The junction departs from the called germline gene at one end, perhaps through a read error. The V call is TRBV5-1, the J call TRBJ2-1; TRBD2 matches 9 bases. Germline-derived CDR1 and CDR2 are SGHRS and YFSETQ. This CDR3 has 16 amino acids. The DNA of the CDR3 is TGCGCCAGCAGCTGGTTACAGCGGGGGGTGAACAATGAGCAGTCCTTC. It translates to CASSWLQRGVNNEQSF.

The chain couples TRBV5-1 to TRBJ2-7; 15 nucleotides match TRBD2. The V gene end was trimmed by 3 bases and the J gene end by 0 bases; junction bases not matched to a gene: 7. Germline CDR1 reads SGHRS; CDR2 reads YFSETQ. The length of the CDR3 is 18 residues. The CDR3 reads CASSSGLAGGSSSYEQYF. In DNA, the CDR3 is TGCGCCAGCAGCTCGGGACTAGCGGGGGGTTCTAGCTCCTACGAGCAGTACTTC.

The chain recombines TRBV20-1 with TRBJ2-1; 10 bases match TRBD2. The CDR3 length is 15 residues. Looked up from germline, CDR1 is DFQATT and CDR2 is SNEGSKA (reference sequence). V was clipped by 1 base and J by 7 bases; unmatched bases: 7. The CDR3 region is CSARVLAGASNEQFF. As DNA, the CDR3 is TGCAGTGCTAGAGTCCTAGCGGGGGCCTCTAATGAGCAGTTCTTC.

The rearrangement links TRBV12-3 or TRBV12-4 to TRBJ2-7; the match to TRBD1 covers 8 bases. V was pared by 8 bases and J by 0 bases, with 6 bases of the junction left unmatched. The CDR3 has 14 amino acids. As DNA, the CDR3 is TGTGCCAGCGGTAGGACAGGGAGCTCCTACGAGCAGTACTTC. Residues: CASGRTGSSYEQYF.